Listed below are T cell receptor beta chains from one sample, sequenced in a study of blood T cells in healthy people across ages. TCRdb re-called the 5' RACE reads through MiXCR, storing one row per CDR3 protein. The sample holds over 1,500,000 distinct CDR3 sequences, about two fifths seen once. The sequenced sample was blood. The receptors shown here come from a human donor in good health. Each CDR3 is given with its conserved first and last residue. D genes are given only for firm matches. A row's size may be missing; if present it is once, few, many or a size class.

size: .; D: TRBD1; V: TRBV5-5; J: TRBJ1-2; DNA: TGTGCCAGCAGCTTGGAGACAGGGGTTTTGAACTATGGCTACACCTTC; CDR3: CASSLETGVLNYGYTF
size: few; D: .; V: TRBV20-1; J: TRBJ1-6; DNA: TGCAGTGCTAGGGTTTTGGGGGGAGAATCACCCCTCCACTTT; CDR3: CSARVLGGESPLHF
size: .; D: .; V: TRBV7-9; J: TRBJ1-1; DNA: TGTGCCAGCAGCTTAGCTGGACATCAACAAACTGAAGCTTTCTTT; CDR3: CASSLAGHQQTEAFF
size: few; D: .; V: TRBV29-1; J: TRBJ2-7; DNA: TGCAGCGTTGGACAGGTTGGTCTCTACGAGCAGTACTTC; CDR3: CSVGQVGLYEQYF
size: .; D: .; V: TRBV28; J: TRBJ1-4; DNA: TGTGCCAGTCAGAATAATGAAAAACTGTTTTTT; CDR3: CASQNNEKLFF
size: .; D: .; V: TRBV7-2; J: TRBJ1-3; DNA: TGTGCCAGCAGCTTATCACAGTTCTCTGGAAACACCATATATTTT; CDR3: CASSLSQFSGNTIYF
size: few; D: .; V: TRBV7-3; J: TRBJ2-3; DNA: TGTGCTACACAGGAGATCACAGATACGCAGTATTTT; CDR3: CATQEITDTQYF
size: few; D: TRBD2; V: TRBV7-9; J: TRBJ2-7; DNA: TGTGCCAGCAGCTTAGGGCGGGGGTGCGCCTACGAGCAGTACTTC; CDR3: CASSLGRGCAYEQYF
size: many; D: .; V: TRBV4-1; J: TRBJ2-7; DNA: TGCGCCAGCAGCCAAGGAGCCAGCTCCTACGAGCAGTACTTC; CDR3: CASSQGASSYEQYF
size: .; D: .; V: TRBV28; J: TRBJ2-7; DNA: TGTGCCACCACAGGGTCCTACGAGCAGTACTTC; CDR3: CATTGSYEQYF
size: .; D: .; V: TRBV5-1; J: TRBJ2-3; DNA: TGCGCCAGCAGCTTGGCACGGCGATCAGATACGCAGTATTTT; CDR3: CASSLARRSDTQYF
size: few; D: .; V: TRBV6-2/TRBV6-3; J: TRBJ1-2; DNA: TGTGCCAGCAGTTACTTGGCAGGCTTCTATGGCTACACCTTC; CDR3: CASSYLAGFYGYTF
size: .; D: .; V: TRBV15; J: TRBJ1-5; DNA: TGTGCCACCAGAGCTACAGGGAATAGCAATCAGCCCCAGCATTTT; CDR3: CATRATGNSNQPQHF
size: few; D: .; V: TRBV6-2/TRBV6-3; J: TRBJ2-3; DNA: TGTGCCAGCAGACGGCAGGCAGATACGCAGTATTTT; CDR3: CASRRQADTQYF
size: few; D: .; V: TRBV6-2/TRBV6-3; J: TRBJ1-2; DNA: TGTGCCAGCAGCCAGATTAACTATGGCTACACCTTC; CDR3: CASSQINYGYTF
size: few; D: .; V: TRBV20-1; J: TRBJ2-3; DNA: TGCAGTGCTCCCAACTTAGATACGCAGTATTTT; CDR3: CSAPNLDTQYF
size: few; D: TRBD2; V: TRBV7-3; J: TRBJ2-1; DNA: TGTGCCAGCAGCATGATAGCGGGAGGGCCCCACAATGAGCAGTTCTTC; CDR3: CASSMIAGGPHNEQFF
size: .; D: .; V: TRBV20-1; J: TRBJ1-2; DNA: TGCAGTGCTGGGGGGAATAGGGGCTACACCTTC; CDR3: CSAGGNRGYTF
size: .; D: TRBD2; V: TRBV7-2; J: TRBJ2-3; DNA: TGTGCCAGCAGCTTTGCTAGCGGGGTTGGGACAGATACGCAGTATTTT; CDR3: CASSFASGVGTDTQYF
size: few; D: .; V: TRBV7-9; J: TRBJ1-1; DNA: TGTGCCAGCATACAAACAGGGAGAGTAGCTTTCTTT; CDR3: CASIQTGRVAFF
size: .; D: .; V: TRBV7-2; J: TRBJ2-7; DNA: TGTGCCAGGCTTTCCGAACAGGACTTATACTCCTACGAGCAGTACTTC; CDR3: CARLSEQDLYSYEQYF
size: once; D: .; V: TRBV6-5; J: TRBJ1-5; DNA: TGTGCCAGCAGACCAGCAGGGGTGGATCAGCCCCAGCATTTT; CDR3: CASRPAGVDQPQHF
size: .; D: .; V: TRBV4-3; J: TRBJ2-7; DNA: TGCGCCAGCAGCCAAGATCAGACTAGAATCCCCGAGCAGTACTTC; CDR3: CASSQDQTRIPEQYF
size: .; D: TRBD1; V: TRBV20-1; J: TRBJ1-2; DNA: TGCAGTGCTACAGACAGGGGAGCTGGCTACACCTTC; CDR3: CSATDRGAGYTF
size: .; D: TRBD1; V: TRBV20-1; J: TRBJ2-7; DNA: TGCAGTGCTAGCCCCGGACAGGGAGGCACCTACGAGCAGTACTTC; CDR3: CSASPGQGGTYEQYF
size: .; D: .; V: TRBV5-1; J: TRBJ1-6; DNA: TGCGCCAGCAGCGATGTGCAGGGGCGACGAGATAATTCACCCCTCCACTTT; CDR3: CASSDVQGRRDNSPLHF
size: .; D: .; V: TRBV5-1; J: TRBJ2-2; DNA: TGCGCCAGCAGCTTGGCACAGACGAACACCGGGGAGCTGTTTTTT; CDR3: CASSLAQTNTGELFF
size: .; D: .; V: TRBV5-6; J: TRBJ2-7; DNA: TGTGCCAGCAGCGGCAAGGTAGAGCAGTACTTC; CDR3: CASSGKVEQYF
size: .; D: .; V: TRBV29-1; J: TRBJ1-1; DNA: TGCAGCGCTCCCCACGGGGGTGAAGCTTTCTTT; CDR3: CSAPHGGEAFF
size: .; D: .; V: TRBV7-2; J: TRBJ1-2; DNA: TGTGCCAGCAGCTTAGAGCGGAGGGCTGGCTACACCTTC; CDR3: CASSLERRAGYTF
size: .; D: TRBD1; V: TRBV7-9; J: TRBJ1-4; DNA: TGTGCCAGCAGCTACAGGGGGCTAGCAACTAATGAAAAACTGTTTTTT; CDR3: CASSYRGLATNEKLFF
size: few; D: .; V: TRBV6-2/TRBV6-3; J: TRBJ2-1; DNA: TGTGCCAGCAGTTACTCGCGTCCCCCCCGAGAGCAGTTCTTC; CDR3: CASSYSRPPREQFF
size: .; D: .; V: TRBV3-1; J: TRBJ2-5; DNA: TGTGCCAGCAGCCAAGATGTGCTTGCGCTGTACCAAGAGACCCAGTACTTC; CDR3: CASSQDVLALYQETQYF
size: many; D: .; V: TRBV5-1; J: TRBJ2-4; DNA: TGTGCCAGCAGCTTGGACGGCTTAGCCAAAAACATTCAGTACTTC; CDR3: CASSLDGLAKNIQYF
size: .; D: .; V: TRBV20-1; J: TRBJ2-5; DNA: TGCAGTGCTATGGGCCCCATTTCGACCCAGTACTTC; CDR3: CSAMGPISTQYF
size: few; D: .; V: TRBV20-1; J: TRBJ2-7; DNA: TGCAGTGTCTCGGGGCGGGCAGGGGATGATTACGAGCAGTACTTC; CDR3: CSVSGRAGDDYEQYF
size: .; D: .; V: TRBV11-3; J: TRBJ2-1; DNA: TGTGCCAGCAGCTTAGTGGTGAACAATGAGCAGTTCTTC; CDR3: CASSLVVNNEQFF
size: .; D: TRBD2; V: TRBV11-1; J: TRBJ2-3; DNA: TGTGCCAGCAGCCTTAGGAGGGGACTAGCGGGAGAACAACTTGACACAGATACGCAGTATTTT; CDR3: CASSLRRGLAGEQLDTDTQYF
size: .; D: .; V: TRBV11-3; J: TRBJ2-4; DNA: TGTGCCAGCAGTATACTTGGCAAGCAGTACTTC; CDR3: CASSILGKQYF
size: many; D: TRBD1; V: TRBV10-3; J: TRBJ2-4; DNA: TGTGCCCAGGGCCCAGAACGACAGGGGGCAGCAAACATTCAGTACTTC; CDR3: CAQGPERQGAANIQYF